A single sample gave rise to the 24 T cell receptor beta chains below, sequenced in a study of blood T cells in healthy people across ages. Through a sample-barcoded 5' primer and a J-beta primer mix, a second PCR was run for roughly 7 to 11 cycles. TCRdb re-called the 5' RACE reads with MiXCR, one entry per CDR3 protein. The table records 800,000 to 900,000 distinct CDR3 sequences, about 59% of them present only once. The sample consisted of blood. These receptors came from a man under 40 in good health.

Here the CDR3 reads CASSTGQGPEAFF. The CDR3 DNA reads as TGTGCCAGCAGTACCGGACAGGGTCCTGAAGCTTTCTTT. The V call is TRBV28, the J call TRBJ1-1, with 8 bases fitting TRBD1. The CDR3 consists of 13 residues. The ends lost 5 bases at V and 6 bases at J; junction bases unmatched: 5. The germline gives CDR1 MDHEN, CDR2 SYDVKM.

This clonotype was detected only a few times. The J gene is TRBJ1-2, the V gene TRBV7-3; possibly TRBD1 for D (5 bases). The V gene lost 1 base and the J gene lost 7 bases, with 10 bases spanning the gap. CDR1 and CDR2 (germline): SGHTA, FQGTGA. This CDR3 is built from 13 residues. CDR3 in amino acids: CASSLSSGAGYTF. For the CDR3, the DNA is TGTGCCAGCAGCTTAAGCTCCGGGGCTGGCTACACCTTC.

The chain joins TRBV29-1 to TRBJ1-1; no clear D gene. The CDR3 runs 10 residues. Germline V gene sequence: CDR1 SQVTM, CDR2 ANQGSEA. V was trimmed by 4 bases and J by 8 bases, leaving 8 bases between them. Written as DNA, the CDR3 is TGCAGCGTTGGCCTCGGCGAAGCTTTCTTT. Its translation: CSVGLGEAFF.

The sample holds many counts of this clonotype. The rearrangement joins TRBV5-1 to TRBJ2-7, with 7 bases matching TRBD1. CDR1 is SGHRS and CDR2 is YFSETQ in the germline V gene. Trimming took 0 bases from V and 0 from J; bases not matched to a gene: 6. The CDR3 covers 16 residues. This CDR3 reads CASSLVTGAVSYEQYF. DNA for the CDR3: TGCGCCAGCAGCTTGGTCACAGGGGCGGTCTCCTACGAGCAGTACTTC. Combining the CDR3 with reference TRBV5-1 and TRBJ2-7 gives the whole variable domain KAGVTQTPRYLIKTRGQQVTLSCSPISGHRSVSWYQQTPGQGLQFLFEYFSETQRNKGNFPGRFSGRQFSNSRSEMNVSTLELGDSALYLCASSLVTGAVSYEQYFGPGTRLTVT.

The chain links TRBV29-1 to TRBJ2-7; no clear D. V lost 6 bases and J 0 bases, leaving 12 bases between the germline ends. Per germline, CDR1 SQVTM and CDR2 ANQGSEA. CDR3 length: 13 residues. The DNA of the CDR3 is TGCAGCGTCACGAGTCAGAGCTCCTACGAGCAGTACTTC. Translated: CSVTSQSSYEQYF.

The CDR3, as DNA: TGTGCCAGCAGCCAAAAGACAGGGGGCATCGATGAGCAGTTCTTC. It is translated as CASSQKTGGIDEQFF. The chain has TRBV4-2 and TRBJ2-1, with 10 positions matching TRBD1. V lost 2 bases, J lost 8 bases, and 6 bases stayed unmatched. This CDR3 has 15 amino acids. Per germline, CDR1 LGHNA and CDR2 YNFKEQ.

V gene TRBV9 combines with J gene TRBJ1-2, with D unresolved. The CDR3 has 15 amino acids. Germline V gene lookup returns CDR1 SGDLS and CDR2 YYNGEE. V shed 2 bases and J shed 4 bases, with 15 bases lying between them. For the CDR3, the DNA is TGTGCCAGCAGCGTCCCTCCGACACCCAGCTATGGCTACACCTTC. This codes for CASSVPPTPSYGYTF.

This clonotype came up many times. The chain combines TRBV5-1 with TRBJ2-1, with a tentative D call TRBD1 (7 bases). CDR3 length equals 15 residues. The germline CDR1 and CDR2 sequences are SGHRS and YFSETQ. With 1 base removed from V and 0 bases from J, the gap between germline ends came to 8 bases. The CDR3 is CASSLQGGSYNEQFF. CDR3 in DNA: TGCGCCAGCAGCTTGCAGGGGGGCTCCTACAATGAGCAGTTCTTC. The full variable domain, in which reference TRBV5-1 and TRBJ2-1 provide the parts outside the CDR3, is KAGVTQTPRYLIKTRGQQVTLSCSPISGHRSVSWYQQTPGQGLQFLFEYFSETQRNKGNFPGRFSGRQFSNSRSEMNVSTLELGDSALYLCASSLQGGSYNEQFFGPGTRLTVL.

The chain joins TRBV7-2 to TRBJ2-1, with unresolved D. Germline CDR1 SGHTA, CDR2 FQGNSA. The CDR3 is 12 amino acids. V lost 4 bases, J lost 7 bases, and 8 bases lay in between. The CDR3 DNA sequence: TGTGCCAGCAGCTCAAATGTGAATGAGCAGTTCTTC. Protein product: CASSSNVNEQFF.

This sequence joins TRBV12-3 or TRBV12-4 and TRBJ2-1; the D is unclear. There are 11 residues in the CDR3. V lost 9 bases and J lost 3, with 6 bases in between. Written as DNA, the CDR3 is TGTGCCAGGAACTGCTACAATGAGCAGTTCTTC. This encodes CARNCYNEQFF.

This chain connects TRBV20-1 to TRBJ2-5; tentatively, D is TRBD2 (7 bases). This CDR3 has 14 amino acids. V lost 3 bases and J lost 5, with 16 bases in between. Germline V gene lookup returns CDR1 DFQATT and CDR2 SNEGSKA (reference sequence). The CDR3 sequence: CSARGRWGGETQYF. CDR3 coding DNA: TGCAGTGCTAGGGGGCGATGGGGGGGCGAGACCCAGTACTTC.

This clonotype was picked up a small number of times. The chain joins TRBV5-1 to TRBJ2-1, with 12 positions matching TRBD2. Germline CDR1 reads SGHRS; CDR2 reads YFSETQ. The ends lost 3 bases at V and 6 bases at J; junction bases unmatched: 7. The CDR3 has 16 amino acids. The CDR3 nucleotides read TGCGCCAGCAGCTCCGGTTGGGGACTAGCGGGCAATGAGCAGTTCTTC. Translation: CASSSGWGLAGNEQFF. The full variable domain, in which reference TRBV5-1 and TRBJ2-1 provide the parts outside the CDR3, is KAGVTQTPRYLIKTRGQQVTLSCSPISGHRSVSWYQQTPGQGLQFLFEYFSETQRNKGNFPGRFSGRQFSNSRSEMNVSTLELGDSALYLCASSSGWGLAGNEQFFGPGTRLTVL.

V is TRBV6-1 and J is TRBJ1-4, with TRBD1 matching 7 bases. The CDR3 loop spans 14 amino acids. Unmatched junction bases numbered 8, after V lost 6 bases and J lost 7 bases. Per the germline V gene, CDR1 is MNHNS and CDR2 is SASEGT. The DNA of the CDR3 is TGTGCCAGCAGCCTACAGGGGAACGGTGAAAAACTGTTTTTT. Protein product: CASSLQGNGEKLFF.

V gene TRBV29-1 combines with J gene TRBJ2-1; D is unclear. The germline V and J ends were trimmed by 1 base and 7 bases, with 11 bases remaining between them. Germline V gives CDR1 SQVTM, CDR2 ANQGSEA. CDR3 length: 13 amino acids. The CDR3 region is CSVEGLPENEQFF. The CDR3 DNA follows: TGCAGCGTTGAAGGCCTCCCGGAGAATGAGCAGTTCTTC.

The chain carries TRBV4-3 and TRBJ1-2; 7 bases fit TRBD1. Per germline, CDR1 LGHNA and CDR2 YSLEER. Unmatched junction bases numbered 7, after V lost 1 base and J lost 2 bases. The CDR3 has 16 amino acids. For the CDR3, the DNA is TGCGCCAGCAGCCAAGCCCCGCAGGGGGTAAACTATGGCTACACCTTC. This encodes CASSQAPQGVNYGYTF.

The chain joins TRBV6-5 to TRBJ1-5; TRBD1 might be the D (6 bases). The germline V gene has CDR1 MNHEY and CDR2 SVGAGI. The ends were cut back, 6 bases at V and 6 bases at J, with 15 bases in the middle. This CDR3 comprises 14 residues. CDR3 sequence (DNA): TGTGCCAGCAGCACAGGGCGCGGTGGTCAGCCCCAGCATTTT. Translation: CASSTGRGGQPQHF.

The rearrangement links TRBV9 to TRBJ2-3, with D tentatively TRBD1 or TRBD2 (5 bases each). CDR3 length: 14 amino acids. CDR1 and CDR2 (germline): SGDLS, YYNGEE. The germline V and J ends were trimmed by 6 bases and 4 bases, with 15 bases remaining between them. CDR3: CASTGARGADTQYF. DNA for the CDR3: TGTGCCAGCACCGGTGCTCGGGGCGCAGATACGCAGTATTTT.

This clonotype occurred once. This chain uses TRBV6-2 or TRBV6-3 with TRBJ2-5; weak D call: TRBD2 (6 bases). The CDR3 runs 14 residues. Trimming cost V 2 bases and J 3 bases, with 10 bases left between them. Germline V gene sequence: CDR1 MNHEY, CDR2 SVGEGT. CDR3 sequence reads: CASSYDGGEETQYF. Written as DNA, the CDR3 is TGTGCCAGCAGTTACGACGGGGGTGAAGAGACCCAGTACTTC.

The genes are TRBV6-6 and TRBJ2-3; no reliable D call. V shed 6 bases and J shed 2 bases, with 12 bases lying between them. The length of the CDR3 is 14 residues. CDR1 is MNHNY, CDR2 SVGAGI, per germline (reference sequence). The CDR3 DNA reads TGTGCCAGCAGCAAAGATGAACACACAGATACGCAGTATTTT. It yields the protein CASSKDEHTDTQYF.

The chain employs TRBV6-6 and TRBJ2-1; 9 nucleotides match TRBD2. J lost 4 bases, V lost 5 bases, and 12 bases had no gene match. This CDR3 has 17 amino acids. Germline loops: CDR1 MNHNY, CDR2 SVGAGI (reference sequence). Here the CDR3 reads CASSPLGRRGGYNEQFF. The DNA for the CDR3 is TGTGCCAGCAGTCCCCTCGGTAGGCGGGGGGGATACAATGAGCAGTTCTTC.

The chain combines TRBV7-2 with TRBJ2-3; 9 bases align to TRBD2. J gave up 2 bases and V 5 bases, and 14 bases lay outside the gene matches. Germline V gives CDR1 SGHTA, CDR2 FQGNSA. The length of the CDR3 is 18 residues. The CDR3 DNA follows: TGTGCCAGCAGCGCTAAACGGTTTGGCGGGGGGGACACAGATACGCAGTATTTT. Its translation is CASSAKRFGGGDTDTQYF.

The chain carries TRBV29-1 and TRBJ1-2, with D unclear. The V gene's germline CDR1 is SQVTM and CDR2 ANQGSEA. The CDR3 runs to 13 residues. Trimming shortened V by 0 bases and J by 8 bases, and 13 bases separated the two germline ends. This CDR3 reads CSVEDVMDGGYTF. In DNA, the CDR3 is TGCAGCGTTGAAGATGTCATGGATGGAGGCTACACCTTC.

This chain links TRBV7-2 with TRBJ1-2; 10 bases match TRBD1. With V trimmed by 5 bases and J by 4 bases, 7 bases remained unmatched. This CDR3 contains 15 residues. In germline, CDR1 is SGHTA, CDR2 FQGNSA. CDR3 nucleotides: TGTGCCAGCAGCCCCGAGGACAGGGGGGTCTATGGCTACACCTTC. Amino acid sequence: CASSPEDRGVYGYTF.

The gene calls are TRBV11-2 and TRBJ2-4; 10 bases match TRBD2. The trim removed 5 bases at V and 6 bases at J, leaving 4 bases unmatched. CDR3 length: 14 residues. CDR1 and CDR2 (germline): SGHAT, FQNNGV. The CDR3 protein is CASSPRTSGNIQYF. CDR3 DNA: TGTGCCAGCAGCCCTCGGACTAGCGGAAACATTCAGTACTTC.